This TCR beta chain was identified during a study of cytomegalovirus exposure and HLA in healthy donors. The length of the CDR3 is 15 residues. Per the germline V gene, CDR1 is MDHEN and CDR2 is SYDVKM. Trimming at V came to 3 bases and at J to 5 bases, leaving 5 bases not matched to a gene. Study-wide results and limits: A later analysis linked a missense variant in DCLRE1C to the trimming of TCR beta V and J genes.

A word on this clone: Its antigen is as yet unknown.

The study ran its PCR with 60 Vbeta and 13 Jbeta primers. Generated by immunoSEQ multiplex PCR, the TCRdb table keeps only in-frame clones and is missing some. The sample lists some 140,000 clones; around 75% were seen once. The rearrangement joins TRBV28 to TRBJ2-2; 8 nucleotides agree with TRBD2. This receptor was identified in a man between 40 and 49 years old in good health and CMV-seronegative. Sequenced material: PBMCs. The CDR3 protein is CASSFPAGVTGELFF. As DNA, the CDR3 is TGTGCCAGCAGTTTTCCAGCGGGAGTAACCGGGGAGCTGTTTTTT.